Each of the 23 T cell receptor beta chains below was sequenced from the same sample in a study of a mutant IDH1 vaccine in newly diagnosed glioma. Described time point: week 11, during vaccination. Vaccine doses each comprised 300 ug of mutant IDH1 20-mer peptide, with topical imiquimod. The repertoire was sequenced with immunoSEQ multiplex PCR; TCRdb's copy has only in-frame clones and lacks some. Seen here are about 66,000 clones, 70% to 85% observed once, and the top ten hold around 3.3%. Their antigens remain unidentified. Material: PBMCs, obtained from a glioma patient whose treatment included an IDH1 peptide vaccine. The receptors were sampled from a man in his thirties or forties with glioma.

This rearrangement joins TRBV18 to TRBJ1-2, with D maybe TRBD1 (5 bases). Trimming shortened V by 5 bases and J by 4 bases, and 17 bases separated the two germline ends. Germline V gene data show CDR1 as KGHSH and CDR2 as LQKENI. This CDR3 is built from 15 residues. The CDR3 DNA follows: TGTGCCAGCTCAACAGCTCCGACAGTCTCCTATGGCTACACCTTC. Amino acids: CASSTAPTVSYGYTF.

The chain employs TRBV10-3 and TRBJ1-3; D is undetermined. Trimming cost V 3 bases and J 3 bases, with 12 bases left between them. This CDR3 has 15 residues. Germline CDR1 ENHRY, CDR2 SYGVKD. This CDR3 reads CAISDSRRFGNTIYF. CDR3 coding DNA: TGTGCCATCAGTGACAGTCGGCGTTTTGGAAACACCATATATTTT.

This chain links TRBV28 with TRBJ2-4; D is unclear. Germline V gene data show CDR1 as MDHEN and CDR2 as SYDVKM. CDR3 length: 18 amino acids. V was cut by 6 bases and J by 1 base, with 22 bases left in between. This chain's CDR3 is CASSPERRTLGAKNIQYF. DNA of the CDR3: TGTGCCAGCAGCCCCGAACGGCGGACCCTTGGGGCCAAAAACATTCAGTACTTC. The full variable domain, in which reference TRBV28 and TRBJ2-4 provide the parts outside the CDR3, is DVKVTQSSRYLVKRTGEKVFLECVQDMDHENMFWYRQDPGLGLRLIYFSYDVKMKEKGDIPEGYSVSREKKERFSLILESASTNQTSMYLCASSPERRTLGAKNIQYFGAGTRLSVL.

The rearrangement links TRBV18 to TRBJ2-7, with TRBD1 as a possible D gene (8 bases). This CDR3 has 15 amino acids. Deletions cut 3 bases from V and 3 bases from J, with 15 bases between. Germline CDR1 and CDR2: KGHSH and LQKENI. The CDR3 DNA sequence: TGTGCCAGCTCACCGAGGACAGGGACTAACTACGAGCAGTACTTC. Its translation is CASSPRTGTNYEQYF. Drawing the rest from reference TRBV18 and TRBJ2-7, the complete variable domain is NAGVMQNPRHLVRRRGQEARLRCSPMKGHSHVYWYRQLPEEGLKFMVYLQKENIIDESGMPKERFSAEFPKEGPSILRIQQVVRGDSAAYFCASSPRTGTNYEQYFGPGTRLTVT.

This chain's CDR3 is CASSLFGRRNTEAFF. The CDR3 bases are TGTGCCAGCAGCTTATTCGGACGGAGGAACACTGAAGCTTTCTTT. The V and J genes are TRBV13 and TRBJ1-1; no clear D gene. Germline V gives CDR1 PRHDT, CDR2 FYEKMQ (reference sequence). CDR3 size: 15 residues. Trimming left V 2 bases short and J 1 base short, with 11 bases between. Combining the CDR3 with reference TRBV13 and TRBJ1-1 gives the whole variable domain AAGVIQSPRHLIKEKRETATLKCYPIPRHDTVYWYQQGPGQDPQFLISFYEKMQSDKGSIPDRFSAQQFSDYHSELNMSSLELGDSALYFCASSLFGRRNTEAFFGQGTRLTVV.

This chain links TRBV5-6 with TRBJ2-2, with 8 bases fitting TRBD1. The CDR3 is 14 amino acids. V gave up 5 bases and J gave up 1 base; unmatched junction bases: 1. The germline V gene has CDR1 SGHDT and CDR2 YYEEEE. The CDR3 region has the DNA TGTGCCAGCAGAGGGACAGGGAACACCGGGGAGCTGTTTTTT. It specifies CASRGTGNTGELFF.

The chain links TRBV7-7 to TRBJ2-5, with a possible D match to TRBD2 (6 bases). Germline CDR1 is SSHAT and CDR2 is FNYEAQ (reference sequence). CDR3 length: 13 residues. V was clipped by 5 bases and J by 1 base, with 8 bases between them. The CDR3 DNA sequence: TGTGCCAGCAGCCGGGGGTTCCAAGAGACCCAGTACTTC. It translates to CASSRGFQETQYF.

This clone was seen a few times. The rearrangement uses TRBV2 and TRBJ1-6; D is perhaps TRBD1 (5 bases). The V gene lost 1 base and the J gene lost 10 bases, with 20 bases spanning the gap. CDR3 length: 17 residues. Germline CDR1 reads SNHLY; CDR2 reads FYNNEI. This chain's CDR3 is CASSEDGAGWRYSPLHF. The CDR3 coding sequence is TGTGCCAGCAGTGAAGATGGGGCAGGGTGGAGGTACTCACCCCTCCACTTT. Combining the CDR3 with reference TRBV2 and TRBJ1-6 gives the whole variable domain EPEVTQTPSHQVTQMGQEVILRCVPISNHLYFYWYRQILGQKVEFLVSFYNNEISEKSEIFDDQFSVERPDGSNFTLKIRSTKLEDSAMYFCASSEDGAGWRYSPLHFGNGTRLTVT.

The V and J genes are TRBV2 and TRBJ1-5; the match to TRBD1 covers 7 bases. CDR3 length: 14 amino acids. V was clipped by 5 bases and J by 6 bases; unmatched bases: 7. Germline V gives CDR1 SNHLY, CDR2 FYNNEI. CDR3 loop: CASSWGQTSQPQHF. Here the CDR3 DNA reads TGTGCCAGCAGTTGGGGACAGACTAGTCAGCCCCAGCATTTT.

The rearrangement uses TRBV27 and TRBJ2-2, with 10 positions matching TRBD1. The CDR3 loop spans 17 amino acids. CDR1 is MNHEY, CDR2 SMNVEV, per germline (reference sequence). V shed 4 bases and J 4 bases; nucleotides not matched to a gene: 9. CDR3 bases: TGTGCCAGCAGTTCCCCCCGGACAGGGGGGAGCACCGGGGAGCTGTTTTTT. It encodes CASSSPRTGGSTGELFF.

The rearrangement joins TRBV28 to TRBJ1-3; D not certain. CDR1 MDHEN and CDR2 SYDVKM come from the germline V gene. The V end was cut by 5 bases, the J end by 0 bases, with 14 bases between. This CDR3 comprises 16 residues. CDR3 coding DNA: TGTGCCAGCAGTCCCACGGGCGGCGGCTCTGGAAACACCATATATTTT. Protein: CASSPTGGGSGNTIYF.

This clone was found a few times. The CDR3 DNA is TGCGCCAGTCAGCCTCAGGGAGAAACCGCTGAAGCTTTCTTT. This encodes CASQPQGETAEAFF. The chain couples TRBV5-1 to TRBJ1-1; weak D call: TRBD1 (5 bases). Germline V CDR1 and CDR2: SGHRS, YFSETQ. This CDR3 has 14 residues. V gave up 8 bases and J gave up 6 bases, with 20 bases separating them.

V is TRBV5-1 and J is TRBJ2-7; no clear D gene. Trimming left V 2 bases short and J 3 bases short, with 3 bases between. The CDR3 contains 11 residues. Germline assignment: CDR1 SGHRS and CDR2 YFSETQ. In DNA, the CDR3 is TGCGCCAGCAGCTTTGACTACGAGCAGTACTTC. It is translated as CASSFDYEQYF.

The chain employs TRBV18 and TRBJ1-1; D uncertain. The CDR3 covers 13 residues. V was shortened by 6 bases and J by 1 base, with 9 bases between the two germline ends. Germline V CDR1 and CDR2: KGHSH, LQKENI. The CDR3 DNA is TGTGCCAGCTCGGAGGGTCAGAACACTGAAGCTTTCTTT. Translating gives CASSEGQNTEAFF.

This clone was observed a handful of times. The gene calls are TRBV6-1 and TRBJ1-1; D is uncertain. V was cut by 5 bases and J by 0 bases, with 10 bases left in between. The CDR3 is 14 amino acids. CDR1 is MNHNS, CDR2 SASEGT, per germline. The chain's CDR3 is CASSSVRLNTEAFF. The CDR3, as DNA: TGTGCCAGCAGTAGCGTCCGCTTGAACACTGAAGCTTTCTTT.

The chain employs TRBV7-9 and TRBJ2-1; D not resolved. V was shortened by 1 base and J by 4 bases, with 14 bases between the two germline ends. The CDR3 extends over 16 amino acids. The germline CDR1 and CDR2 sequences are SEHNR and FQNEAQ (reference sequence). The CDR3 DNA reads TGTGCCAGCAGCTTAGTTGGACGGACGGCTTACAATGAGCAGTTCTTC. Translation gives CASSLVGRTAYNEQFF.

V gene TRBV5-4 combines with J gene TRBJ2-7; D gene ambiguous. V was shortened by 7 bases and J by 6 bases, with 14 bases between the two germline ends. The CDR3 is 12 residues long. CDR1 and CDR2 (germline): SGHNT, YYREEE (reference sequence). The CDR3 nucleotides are TGTGCCAGCCACTCTCCCAGGTCCGAGCAGTACTTC. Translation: CASHSPRSEQYF. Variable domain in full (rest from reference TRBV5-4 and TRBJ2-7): ETGVTQSPTHLIKTRGQQVTLRCSSQSGHNTVSWYQQALGQGPQFIFQYYREEENGRGNFPPRFSGLQFPNYSSELNVNALELDDSALYLCASHSPRSEQYFGPGTRLTVT.

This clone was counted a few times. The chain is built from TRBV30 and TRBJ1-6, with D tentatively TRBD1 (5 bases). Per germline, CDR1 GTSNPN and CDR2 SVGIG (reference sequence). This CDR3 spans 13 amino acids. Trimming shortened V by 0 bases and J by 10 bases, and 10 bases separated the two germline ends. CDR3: CAWSVGVESPLHF. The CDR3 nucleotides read TGTGCCTGGAGTGTAGGGGTAGAATCACCCCTCCACTTT.

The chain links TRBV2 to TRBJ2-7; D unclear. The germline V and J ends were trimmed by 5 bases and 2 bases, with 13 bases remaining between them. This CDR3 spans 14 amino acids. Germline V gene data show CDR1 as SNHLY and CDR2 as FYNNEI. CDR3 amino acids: CASSPDVSAYEQYF. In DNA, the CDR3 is TGTGCCAGCAGTCCCGACGTATCCGCCTACGAGCAGTACTTC.

Here the CDR3 DNA reads TGTGCCAGCAGCTTAGCGGGGAGCTCCTACAATGAGCAGTTCTTC. This sequence encodes CASSLAGSSYNEQFF. V is TRBV7-9 and J is TRBJ2-1; D is perhaps TRBD2 (5 bases). V gave up 0 bases and J gave up 0 bases, with 6 bases separating them. CDR1 SEHNR and CDR2 FQNEAQ come from the germline V gene (reference sequence). The CDR3 length is 15 residues.

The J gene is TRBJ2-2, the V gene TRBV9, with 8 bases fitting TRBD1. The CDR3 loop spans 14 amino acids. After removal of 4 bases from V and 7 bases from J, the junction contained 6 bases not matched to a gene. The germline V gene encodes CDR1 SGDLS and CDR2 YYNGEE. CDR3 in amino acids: CASSPQGAVGELFF. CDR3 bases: TGTGCCAGCAGCCCCCAGGGGGCGGTCGGGGAGCTGTTTTTT.

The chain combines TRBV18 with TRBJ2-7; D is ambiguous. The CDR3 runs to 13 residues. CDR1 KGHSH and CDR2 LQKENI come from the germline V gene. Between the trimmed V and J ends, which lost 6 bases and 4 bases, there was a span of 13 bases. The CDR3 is CASSPEKDYEQYF. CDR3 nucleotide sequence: TGTGCCAGCTCCCCGGAGAAGGATTACGAGCAGTACTTC.

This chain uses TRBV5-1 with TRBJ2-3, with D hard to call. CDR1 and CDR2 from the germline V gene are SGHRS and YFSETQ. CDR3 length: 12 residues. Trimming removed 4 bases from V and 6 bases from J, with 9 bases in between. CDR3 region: CASSQPLDTQYF. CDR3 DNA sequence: TGCGCCAGCAGCCAACCCCTCGATACGCAGTATTTT.